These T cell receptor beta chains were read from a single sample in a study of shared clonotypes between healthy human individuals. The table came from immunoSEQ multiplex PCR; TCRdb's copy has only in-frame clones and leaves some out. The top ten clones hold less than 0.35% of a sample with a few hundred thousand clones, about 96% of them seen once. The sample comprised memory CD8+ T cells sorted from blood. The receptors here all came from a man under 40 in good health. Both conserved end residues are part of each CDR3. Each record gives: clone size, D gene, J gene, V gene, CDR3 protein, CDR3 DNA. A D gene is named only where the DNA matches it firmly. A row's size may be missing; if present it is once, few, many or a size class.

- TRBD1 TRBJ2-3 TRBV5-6 CASSRRDRGPDTQYF TGTGCCAGCTCACGCCGGGACAGGGGCCCAGATACGCAGTATTTT
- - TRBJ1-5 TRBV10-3 CAIRGTESNQPQHF TGTGCCATCAGGGGGACTGAAAGCAATCAGCCCCAGCATTTT
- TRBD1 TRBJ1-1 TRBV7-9 CASSSRTGFLNTEAFF TGTGCCAGCAGCTCCCGGACAGGCTTTCTGAACACTGAAGCTTTCTTT
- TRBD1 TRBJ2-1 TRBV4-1 CASSQDTGAGYNEQFF TGCGCCAGCAGCCAAGACACAGGGGCCGGGTACAATGAGCAGTTCTTC
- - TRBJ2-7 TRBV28 CASSEGGNYEQYF TGTGCCAGCAGCGAGGGGGGGAACTACGAGCAGTACTTC
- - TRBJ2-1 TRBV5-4 CASSFVAGSYNEQFF TGTGCCAGCAGCTTTGTGGCAGGGTCCTACAATGAGCAGTTCTTC
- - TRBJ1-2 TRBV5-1 CASSSGGLGSIYGYTF TGCGCCAGCAGCTCGGGAGGGCTGGGGTCCATCTATGGCTACACCTTC
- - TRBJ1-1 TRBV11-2 CASSQTGYGEAFF TGTGCCAGCAGCCAAACAGGGTACGGTGAAGCTTTCTTT
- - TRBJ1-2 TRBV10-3 CAISESTMGGYTF TGTGCCATCAGTGAGTCGACAATGGGTGGCTACACCTTC
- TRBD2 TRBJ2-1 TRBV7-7 CASSLSGRAAEQFF TGTGCTAGCAGCCTCAGCGGGAGGGCCGCTGAGCAGTTCTTC
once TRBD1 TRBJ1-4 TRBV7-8 CASRHRGPNEKLFF TGTGCCAGCAGGCACAGGGGCCCAAATGAAAAACTGTTTTTT
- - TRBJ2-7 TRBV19 CASSIETGLAYEQYF TGTGCCAGTAGTATTGAAACAGGGCTAGCCTACGAGCAGTACTTC
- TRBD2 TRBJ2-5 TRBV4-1 CASSQMGLAGVQETQYF TGCGCCAGCAGCCAAATGGGACTAGCGGGAGTTCAAGAGACCCAGTACTTC
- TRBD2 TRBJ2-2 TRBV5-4 CASSLASGINTGELFF TGTGCCAGCAGCTTAGCTAGCGGGATCAACACCGGGGAGCTGTTTTTT
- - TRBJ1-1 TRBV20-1 CSARGGAEAFF TGCAGTGCTAGAGGAGGGGCTGAAGCTTTCTTT
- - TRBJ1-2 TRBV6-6 CASSYGNYGYTF TGTGCCAGCAGTTACGGGAACTATGGCTACACCTTC